The rows below give T cell receptor beta chains drawn from one sample of a study of blood T cell repertoires in COVID-19. This table comes from immunoSEQ multiplex PCR, and its TCRdb copy is limited to in-frame clones, with some not included. The sample includes about 87,000 clones, around three quarters of them seen just once. The sequencing sample was made of peripheral blood. Every receptor here comes from a woman aged 45-59 years with acute or convalescent COVID-19. Both conserved end residues are part of each CDR3. The D gene is left open where the match is weak.

TRBV28	.	TRBJ1-5	CASSFRTRYQPQHF
TRBV6-1	TRBD1	TRBJ1-2	CASSEGQGGGYTF
TRBV21-1	.	TRBJ2-4	CASSKARSRITGQGPLAKNIQYF
TRBV6-5	.	TRBJ1-2	CASSPRDKGYTF
TRBV10-3	TRBD1	TRBJ1-2	CAIRPGTGERSYGYTF
TRBV5-1	TRBD2	TRBJ2-5	CASSRGTSGVETQYF
TRBV2	TRBD1	TRBJ1-2	CASRPGGGIYGYTF
TRBV11-1	.	TRBJ2-1	CASKQGAYNEQFF
TRBV7-8	.	TRBJ2-5	CASSLADSQETQYF
TRBV28	.	TRBJ1-1	CASSLPDGGNTEAFF
TRBV7-2	TRBD2	TRBJ2-1	CASSLNGGGQGNEQFF
TRBV27	TRBD1	TRBJ1-5	CASSLSWDRGRGSNQPQHF
TRBV30	.	TRBJ2-7	CAGGTGFGYEQYF
TRBV30	TRBD1	TRBJ1-6	CAWSVQGGNSPLHF
TRBV6-6	.	TRBJ1-2	CASSERTAYGYTF
TRBV6-5	TRBD1	TRBJ2-7	CASRLDNRGHSEQYF
TRBV19	.	TRBJ1-6	CATRGPVRSPLHF
TRBV27	.	TRBJ1-5	CATPWGGLSNQPQHF
TRBV2	.	TRBJ1-5	CATSPGSQPQHF
TRBV5-5	TRBD1	TRBJ1-3	CASSGGTGTLRTIYF
TRBV19	TRBD1	TRBJ2-2	CASEVQGAPFPGELFF
TRBV5-5	.	TRBJ1-6	CASSLDSYNSPLHF
TRBV4-3	TRBD1	TRBJ2-1	CASSLGQGSYNEQFF
TRBV20-1	.	TRBJ1-1	CSASHPGRGVSNEAFF
TRBV27	.	TRBJ1-2	CASSSSPRVNGYTF
TRBV10-3	.	TRBJ2-6	CAISESRISGANVLTF
TRBV24-1	TRBD1	TRBJ2-5	CATSDPGTGQETQYF
TRBV5-1	.	TRBJ2-1	CASSLAGLHEQFF
TRBV24-1	.	TRBJ2-6	CATSDLSRGSGANVLTF
TRBV29-1	.	TRBJ1-1	CSVGRGSTTEAFF
TRBV6-6	.	TRBJ1-1	CASSYAPGHLNTEAFF
TRBV14	.	TRBJ1-1	CASSQARQSEAFF
TRBV28	.	TRBJ1-6	CASNNDYSPLHF
TRBV9	TRBD2	TRBJ2-5	CASSLGTSGQETQYF
TRBV4-3	.	TRBJ1-1	CASSFQITGTEAFF
TRBV9	TRBD2	TRBJ2-3	CASSVGAGITDTQYF
TRBV19	.	TRBJ2-1	CASTDSTGRVGYNEQFF
TRBV25-1	.	TRBJ1-1	CASSEGSFRGTMNTEAFF
TRBV10-2	TRBD2	TRBJ2-1	CASHLAGSYNEQFF
TRBV7-2	TRBD2	TRBJ2-3	CASSSSRGGTDTQYF
TRBV6-5	.	TRBJ1-5	CASNTRGGNQPQHF
TRBV3-1/TRBV3-2	.	TRBJ2-3	CASSHYPGPTDTQYF
TRBV18	TRBD1	TRBJ1-3	CASSPLPGQRGNTIYF
TRBV2	.	TRBJ1-1	CASTGTRTEAFF
TRBV27	TRBD1	TRBJ1-2	CASSIRDRDYGYTF
TRBV10-3	TRBD1	TRBJ1-2	CAISGGTGGSRDYGYTF
TRBV3-1/TRBV3-2	TRBD1	TRBJ2-2	CASSRRDRGSGELFF
TRBV18	.	TRBJ2-5	CASSLKGLQETQYF
TRBV7-9	.	TRBJ1-1	CASSLLVGQPNTEAFF